This is a list of T cell receptor beta chains from one sample in a study of beta chain features in type 1 diabetes. The data were produced by immunoSEQ multiplex PCR, yet TCRdb's version contains in-frame clones alone and is incomplete. The sample comprises 630,000 or so clones, around 15% of which are singletons, and just under 0.04% rests with the top ten. The sample comprised naive CD4+ T cells from blood. These receptors all come from a man between 18 and 35 years old with type 1 diabetes. Both conserved end residues are part of each CDR3. Each record gives: CDR3 DNA, CDR3 protein, D gene, clone size, V gene, J gene. A D gene is named only where the DNA matches it firmly. Size tells how often a clone was seen (once, few, many) or the class of an expanded clone, and some rows leave it out.

TGTGCCAGTACTCGGACTCCGCCCGGCGGCTACACCTTC	CASTRTPPGGYTF	-	-	TRBV19	TRBJ1-2
TGCGCCAGCAGCCCCGACTCTAACACAGATACGCAGTATTTT	CASSPDSNTDTQYF	-	few	TRBV4-1	TRBJ2-3
TGTGCCAGCACCCGACTAGCGGTCTACAATGAGCAGTTCTTC	CASTRLAVYNEQFF	TRBD2	-	TRBV7-9	TRBJ2-1
TGTGCCAGCAGTTCTCCCCACCGGCAGGGAGAGACCCAGTACTTC	CASSSPHRQGETQYF	-	few	TRBV6-5	TRBJ2-5
TGTGCCAGCACCTCATGGGGGGGTCGTCAGCCCCAGCATTTT	CASTSWGGRQPQHF	-	-	TRBV6-4	TRBJ1-5
TGTGCCAGCTCGTTAGACCGAGGGAACACCGGGGAGCTGTTTTTT	CASSLDRGNTGELFF	-	few	TRBV18	TRBJ2-2
TGTGCCAGCAGCTTCGTTGGAGGACTGATTGGAAACACCATATATTTT	CASSFVGGLIGNTIYF	-	few	TRBV7-2	TRBJ1-3
TGTGCCAGCAGCTTGGAGGGGGCCCGAAGCACAGATACGCAGTATTTT	CASSLEGARSTDTQYF	TRBD1	-	TRBV5-4	TRBJ2-3
TGTGCCTGGACTACGGGTACGTCGGATTCACCCCTCCACTTT	CAWTTGTSDSPLHF	-	once	TRBV30	TRBJ1-6
TGCAGCGTTGTGGCAGGCCACAATCAGCCCCAGCATTTT	CSVVAGHNQPQHF	-	-	TRBV29-1	TRBJ1-5
TGTGCCTGCGGGACAGGAGACTATGGCTACACCTTC	CACGTGDYGYTF	TRBD1	few	TRBV30	TRBJ1-2
TGTGCCAGCAGCTTAATGACAGGGATGCCTGGCTACACCTTC	CASSLMTGMPGYTF	TRBD1	few	TRBV7-2	TRBJ1-2
TGTGCCAGCGGCAGCCCGGGACTAATCATGTATTTT	CASGSPGLIMYF	TRBD2	once	TRBV27	TRBJ2-3
TGTGCCAGCACCAATGGAAACATTCAGTACTTC	CASTNGNIQYF	-	few	TRBV6-5	TRBJ2-4
TGTGCCAGCAGCTTATTTGGACAGGGTAGCTCCTACGAGCAGTACTTC	CASSLFGQGSSYEQYF	TRBD1	few	TRBV7-9	TRBJ2-7
TGTGCCTGGAGTCCAATCAAAACAGGGGGCGAGCGGACCCAGTACTTC	CAWSPIKTGGERTQYF	TRBD1	few	TRBV30	TRBJ2-5
TGTGCCAGCAGCGTCAGGATGAGGGAAGATACGCAGTATTTT	CASSVRMREDTQYF	-	-	TRBV9	TRBJ2-3
TGTGCCAGCAGTTTTACCGGGACAGACTCCTACGAGCAGTACTTC	CASSFTGTDSYEQYF	TRBD1	few	TRBV7-2	TRBJ2-7
TGTGCCAGCAGCTCCACGTCGGATAGCAATCAGCCCCAGCATTTT	CASSSTSDSNQPQHF	-	-	TRBV7-9	TRBJ1-5
TGTGCCAGCAGCCTGCAGGGCCCTCAGCCCCAGCATTTT	CASSLQGPQPQHF	-	-	TRBV21-1	TRBJ1-5
TGTGCCTGGAGTGTACAGTTTCTGGGCGGGGGGTCAACTAGGAATGAGCAGTTCTTC	CAWSVQFLGGGSTRNEQFF	TRBD2	-	TRBV30	TRBJ2-1
TGTGCCAGCAGCTTTAGCGGGTCCTACGAGCAGTACTTC	CASSFSGSYEQYF	TRBD2	-	TRBV7-9	TRBJ2-7
TGTGCCAGCAGTTATCACACCGGGGAGCTGTTTTTT	CASSYHTGELFF	-	-	TRBV2	TRBJ2-2
TGCGCCAGCAGCTTGGCGAGTTGGGCAGGCGGGGAAGAAGCTTTCTTT	CASSLASWAGGEEAFF	-	-	TRBV5-1	TRBJ1-1
TGTGCCTCAAAGGTCCCCACTGAGGCCCAGTACTTC	CASKVPTEAQYF	-	-	TRBV30	TRBJ2-5
TGTGCCAGCAACTCCCCCGGGATCGATGAGCAGTTCTTC	CASNSPGIDEQFF	-	few	TRBV11-2	TRBJ2-1
TGTGCCAGCAGCTTTGATAGGGCCGGGGAGCTGTTTTTT	CASSFDRAGELFF	-	-	TRBV7-2	TRBJ2-2
TGTGCCAGCAGCGTCAGACAGGGAAACATTCAGTACTTC	CASSVRQGNIQYF	TRBD1	few	TRBV7-2	TRBJ2-4